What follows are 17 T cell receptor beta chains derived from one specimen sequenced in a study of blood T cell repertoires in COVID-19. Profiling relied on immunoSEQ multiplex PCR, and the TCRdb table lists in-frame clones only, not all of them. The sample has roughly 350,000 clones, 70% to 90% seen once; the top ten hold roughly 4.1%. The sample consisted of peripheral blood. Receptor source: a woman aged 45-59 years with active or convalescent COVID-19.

Written as DNA, the CDR3 is TGTGCCAGCTCAACAGGGGTCGGAGTTACAGATACGCAGTATTTT. Translation: CASSTGVGVTDTQYF. This chain links TRBV18 with TRBJ2-3; TRBD1 matches 7 bases. The CDR3 runs to 15 residues. Germline V gene lookup returns CDR1 KGHSH and CDR2 LQKENI. With 5 bases clipped from V and 3 bases from J, the junction kept 8 bases outside the gene matches.

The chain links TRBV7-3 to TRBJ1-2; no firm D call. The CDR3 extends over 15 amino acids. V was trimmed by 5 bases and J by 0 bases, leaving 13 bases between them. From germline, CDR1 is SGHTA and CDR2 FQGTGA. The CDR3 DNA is TGTGCCAGCAGCCTCGCACCTACAGCTAACTATGGCTACACCTTC. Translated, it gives CASSLAPTANYGYTF.

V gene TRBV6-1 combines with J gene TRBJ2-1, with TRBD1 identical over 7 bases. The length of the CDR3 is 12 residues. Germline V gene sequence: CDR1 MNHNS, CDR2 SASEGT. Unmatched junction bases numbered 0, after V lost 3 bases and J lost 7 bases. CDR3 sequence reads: CASSDRGNEQFF. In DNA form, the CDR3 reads TGTGCCAGCAGTGACAGGGGGAATGAGCAGTTCTTC.

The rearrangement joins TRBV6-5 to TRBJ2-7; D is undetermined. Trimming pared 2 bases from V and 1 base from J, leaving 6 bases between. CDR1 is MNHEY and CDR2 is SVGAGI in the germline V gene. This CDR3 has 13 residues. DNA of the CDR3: TGTGCCAGCAGTTACGGAGAGTCCTACGAGCAGTACTTC. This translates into CASSYGESYEQYF.

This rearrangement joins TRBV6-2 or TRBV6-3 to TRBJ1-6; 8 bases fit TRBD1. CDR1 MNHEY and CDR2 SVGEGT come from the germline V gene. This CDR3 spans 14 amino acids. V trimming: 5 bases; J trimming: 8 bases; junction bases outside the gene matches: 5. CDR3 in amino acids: CASSPDRGDSPLHF. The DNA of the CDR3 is TGTGCCAGCAGTCCAGACAGGGGTGATTCACCCCTCCACTTT.

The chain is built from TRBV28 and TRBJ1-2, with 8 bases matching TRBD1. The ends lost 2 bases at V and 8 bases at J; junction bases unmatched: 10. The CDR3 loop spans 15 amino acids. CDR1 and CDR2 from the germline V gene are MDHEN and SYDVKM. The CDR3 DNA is TGTGCCAGCAGTTTAGCAGGGGGCGAGATGCGCGGCTACACCTTC. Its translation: CASSLAGGEMRGYTF.

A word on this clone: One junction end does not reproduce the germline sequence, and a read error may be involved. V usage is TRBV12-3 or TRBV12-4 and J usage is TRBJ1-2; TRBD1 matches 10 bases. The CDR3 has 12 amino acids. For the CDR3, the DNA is TGTGCCAGCAGTTTAGGACAGGGGGCTGTAGCGTTC. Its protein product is CASSLGQGAVAF.

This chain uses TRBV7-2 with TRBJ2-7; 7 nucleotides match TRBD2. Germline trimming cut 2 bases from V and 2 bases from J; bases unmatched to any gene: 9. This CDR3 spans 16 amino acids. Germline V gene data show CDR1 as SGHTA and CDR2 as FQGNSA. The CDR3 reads CASSLTLAASTYEQYF. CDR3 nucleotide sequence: TGTGCCAGCAGCTTAACCCTAGCGGCTTCTACCTACGAGCAGTACTTC.

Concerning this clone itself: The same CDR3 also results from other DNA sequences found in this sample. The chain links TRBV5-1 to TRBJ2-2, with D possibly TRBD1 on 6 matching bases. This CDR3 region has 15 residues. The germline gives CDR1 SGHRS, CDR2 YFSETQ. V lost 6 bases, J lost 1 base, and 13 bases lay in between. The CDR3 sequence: CASTPDRGNTGELFF. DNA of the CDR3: TGCGCCAGCACCCCGGACAGAGGGAACACCGGGGAGCTGTTTTTT. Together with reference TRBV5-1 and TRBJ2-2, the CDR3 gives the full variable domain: KAGVTQTPRYLIKTRGQQVTLSCSPISGHRSVSWYQQTPGQGLQFLFEYFSETQRNKGNFPGRFSGRQFSNSRSEMNVSTLELGDSALYLCASTPDRGNTGELFFGEGSRLTVL.

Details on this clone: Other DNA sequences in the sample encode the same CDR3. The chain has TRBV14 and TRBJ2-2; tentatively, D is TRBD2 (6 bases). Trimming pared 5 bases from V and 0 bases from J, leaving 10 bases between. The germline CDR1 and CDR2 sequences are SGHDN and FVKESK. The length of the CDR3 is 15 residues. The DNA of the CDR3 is TGTGCCAGCAGCAAGGGACTTCCGAACACCGGGGAGCTGTTTTTT. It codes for CASSKGLPNTGELFF.

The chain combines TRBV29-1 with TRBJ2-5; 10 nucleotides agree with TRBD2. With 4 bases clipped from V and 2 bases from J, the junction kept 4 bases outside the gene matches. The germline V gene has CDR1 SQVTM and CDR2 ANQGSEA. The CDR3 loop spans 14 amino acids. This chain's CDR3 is CSVGEAGGQETQYF. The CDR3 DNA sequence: TGCAGCGTTGGAGAAGCGGGGGGGCAAGAGACCCAGTACTTC.

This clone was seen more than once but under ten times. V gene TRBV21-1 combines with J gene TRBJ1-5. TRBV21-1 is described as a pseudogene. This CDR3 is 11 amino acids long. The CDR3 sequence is CASAGGRPQHF. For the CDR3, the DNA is TGTGCCTCCGCGGGGGGTAGGCCCCAGCATTTT.

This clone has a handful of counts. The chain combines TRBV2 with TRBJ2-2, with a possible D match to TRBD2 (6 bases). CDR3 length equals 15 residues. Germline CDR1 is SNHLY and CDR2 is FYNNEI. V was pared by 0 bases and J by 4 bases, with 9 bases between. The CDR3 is CASSEAGRGTGELFF. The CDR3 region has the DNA TGTGCCAGCAGTGAAGCAGGGCGGGGCACCGGGGAGCTGTTTTTT.

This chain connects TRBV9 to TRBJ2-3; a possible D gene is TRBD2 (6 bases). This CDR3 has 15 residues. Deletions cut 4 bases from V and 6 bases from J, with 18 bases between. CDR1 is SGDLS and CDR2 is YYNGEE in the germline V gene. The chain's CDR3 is CASSRGDWVLDTQYF. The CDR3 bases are TGTGCCAGCAGCCGCGGGGATTGGGTATTGGATACGCAGTATTTT.

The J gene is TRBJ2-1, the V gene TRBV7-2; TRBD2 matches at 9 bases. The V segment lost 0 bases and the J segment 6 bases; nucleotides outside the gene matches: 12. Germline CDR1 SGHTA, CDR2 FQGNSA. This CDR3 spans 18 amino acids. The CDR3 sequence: CASSLALMGLAGTNEQFF. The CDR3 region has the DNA TGTGCCAGCAGCTTAGCGCTCATGGGGCTAGCGGGAACCAATGAGCAGTTCTTC.

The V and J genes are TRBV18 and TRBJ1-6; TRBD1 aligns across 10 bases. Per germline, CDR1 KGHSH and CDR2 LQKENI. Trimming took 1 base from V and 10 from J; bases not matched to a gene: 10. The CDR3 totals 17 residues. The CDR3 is CASSPLAGQGLRSPLHF. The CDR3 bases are TGTGCCAGCTCACCACTAGCGGGACAGGGGTTGAGGTCACCCCTCCACTTT.

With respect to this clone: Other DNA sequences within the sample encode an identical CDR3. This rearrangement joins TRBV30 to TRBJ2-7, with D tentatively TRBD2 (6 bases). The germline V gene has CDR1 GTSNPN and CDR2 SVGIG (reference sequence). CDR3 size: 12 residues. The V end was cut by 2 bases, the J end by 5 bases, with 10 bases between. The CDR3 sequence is CAWSPGGNEQYF. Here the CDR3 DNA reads TGTGCCTGGAGTCCTGGCGGGAACGAGCAGTACTTC.